One sample yielded the 30 T cell receptor beta chains listed below, sequenced in a study of preoperative IRX-2 immunotherapy in early breast cancer (dated by TCRdb to between 2018 and 2021). The label giving this sample's treatment or condition can be read as: preoperative locoregional IRX-2 cytokine immunotherapy. The library relied on the immunoSEQ multiplex PCR assay. TCRdb provides this immuneACCESS table in a form limited to in-frame rearrangements. Some clones are lacking; in checked studies, under half of them reflect an unresolved V gene, and why the rest are absent is not known. This sample gives tens of thousands of clones in total; about four fifths of them show up just once. The top ten hold 1.5% of the sample. This sample comprised lymph node tissue, obtained after IRX-2 immunotherapy. The receptors derive from a human donor with breast cancer.

This clone turned up a few times. The chain joins TRBV11-3 to TRBJ1-3; unclear D gene. The germline V and J ends were trimmed by 3 bases and 0 bases, with 6 bases remaining between them. CDR1 is SGHNT, CDR2 YENEEA, per germline. The CDR3 is made up of 14 amino acids. Here the CDR3 reads CASSFSDSGNTIYF. CDR3 DNA sequence: TGTGCCAGCAGCTTCAGTGACTCTGGAAACACCATATATTTT.

This chain joins TRBV28 and TRBJ2-1, with 13 bases fitting TRBD2. V gave up 3 bases and J gave up 2 bases; unmatched junction bases: 4. The germline gives CDR1 MDHEN, CDR2 SYDVKM. CDR3 length: 17 amino acids. CDR3 region: CASSLTSGRKTYNEQFF. The CDR3 nucleotides read TGTGCCAGCAGTTTGACTAGCGGGAGGAAAACCTACAATGAGCAGTTCTTC.

This sequence joins TRBV14 and TRBJ2-7; 9 bases match TRBD1. J gave up 2 bases and V 2 bases, and 7 bases lay outside the gene matches. This CDR3 contains 16 residues. CDR1 is SGHDN and CDR2 is FVKESK in the germline V gene. The CDR3 DNA follows: TGTGCCAGCAGCCAATTCCTCGGGACAGGGACCTACGAGCAGTACTTC. Its translation: CASSQFLGTGTYEQYF.

This clone occurred once. The V and J genes are TRBV6-8 and TRBJ2-2, with 7 bases matching TRBD1. Germline trimming cut 5 bases from V and 0 bases from J; bases unmatched to any gene: 6. This CDR3 is 16 amino acids long. Germline V lookup: CDR1 MNHGY, CDR2 SAAAGT. CDR3 protein: CASSAGTAPNTGELFF. The CDR3, as DNA: TGTGCCAGCAGTGCCGGGACAGCCCCGAACACCGGGGAGCTGTTTTTT.

This clone was counted only a few times. CDR3 DNA sequence: TGTGCCAGTACCGACAGGGGGCAGCCCCAGCATTTT. Amino acids: CASTDRGQPQHF. The chain couples TRBV19 to TRBJ1-5; 9 bases map to TRBD1. The CDR3 consists of 12 residues. Losses at the gene ends were 7 bases for V and 7 bases for J; bases not matched to a gene: 2. The germline CDR1 and CDR2 sequences are LNHDA and SQIVND (reference sequence).

This rearrangement joins TRBV29-1 to TRBJ1-2; 8 bases are a match to TRBD1. V was pared by 3 bases and J by 8 bases, with 8 bases of the junction left unmatched. The CDR3 is 13 residues long. The germline gives CDR1 SQVTM, CDR2 ANQGSEA. The CDR3 sequence is CSVDGQGWRGYTF. The DNA for the CDR3 is TGCAGCGTTGACGGACAGGGATGGCGGGGCTACACCTTC.

The J gene is TRBJ2-5, the V gene TRBV5-1, with D possibly being TRBD1 (6 bases). This CDR3 has 14 amino acids. Germline loops: CDR1 SGHRS, CDR2 YFSETQ. Trimming took off 3 bases at V and 5 bases at J, with 14 bases between the two ends. CDR3 DNA: TGCGCCAGCAGCTACCTGACAGGAGTGGAGACCCAGTACTTC. The encoded protein is CASSYLTGVETQYF.

The genes are TRBV18 and TRBJ2-4; tentative D call: TRBD1 (5 bases). The CDR3 is 15 amino acids. The V and J ends lost 2 bases and 5 bases respectively, with 13 bases between them. CDR1 KGHSH and CDR2 LQKENI come from the germline V gene. This chain's CDR3 is CASSPTETDENIQYF. Here the CDR3 DNA reads TGTGCCAGCTCACCAACCGAGACAGATGAAAACATTCAGTACTTC.

The chain uses TRBV5-1 and TRBJ1-2, with D possibly TRBD1 on 6 matching bases. CDR1 SGHRS and CDR2 YFSETQ come from the germline V gene. CDR3 length: 14 residues. V was trimmed by 2 bases and J by 6 bases, leaving 14 bases between them. The CDR3 region has the DNA TGCGCCAGCAGCTTTTACAGGGAGGGGGATGGCTACACCTTC. Encoded protein: CASSFYREGDGYTF.

The chain joins TRBV6-8 to TRBJ1-1; 8 bases are shared with TRBD1. V dropped 10 bases and J dropped 1; count of bases not matched to a gene: 8. The CDR3 contains 14 residues. Germline CDR1 reads MNHGY; CDR2 reads SAAAGT. This CDR3 is CAISQGATNTEAFF. In nucleotides, the CDR3 is TGTGCCATCTCGCAGGGGGCCACGAACACTGAAGCTTTCTTT.

This chain links TRBV7-6 with TRBJ1-6, with TRBD1 matching 7 bases. In germline, CDR1 is SGHVS, CDR2 FNYEAQ. The CDR3 consists of 14 residues. The V and J ends lost 5 bases and 7 bases, in that order; junction bases with no gene match: 5. CDR3 sequence reads: CASSPGQENSPLHF. In DNA form, the CDR3 reads TGTGCCAGCAGCCCAGGACAGGAAAATTCACCCCTCCACTTT.

This sequence joins TRBV30 and TRBJ1-1, with D possibly being TRBD1 (5 bases). The CDR3 loop spans 14 amino acids. Trimming stripped 3 bases from V and 1 base from J, with 12 bases between. Per the germline V gene, CDR1 is GTSNPN and CDR2 is SVGIG (reference sequence). Here the CDR3 reads CAWREGLPNTEAFF. The CDR3 region has the DNA TGTGCCTGGAGGGAGGGACTTCCGAACACTGAAGCTTTCTTT.

The chain combines TRBV6-8 with TRBJ2-7; TRBD1 is a possible D gene (6 bases). The ends were cut back, 7 bases at V and 2 bases at J, with 15 bases in the middle. This CDR3 spans 14 amino acids. CDR1 and CDR2 from the germline V gene are MNHGY and SAAAGT. For the CDR3, the DNA is TGTGCCAGCACCCTTGGACAGTTCCCCTACGAGCAGTACTTC. Its protein product is CASTLGQFPYEQYF.

The sample holds a few counts of this clone. The V call is TRBV12-1, the J call TRBJ2-6; the table's D gene call, TRBD2, was not cross checked with the DNA. TRBV12-1 is given as a pseudogene. CDR3 size: 14 residues. In DNA, the CDR3 is TGTGCCAGCAGCATATTGAGGAAGAACAACGTCCTGACTTTC. Its protein is CASSILRKNNVLTF.

The chain employs TRBV28 and TRBJ1-6; D possibly corresponds to TRBD1 (6 bases). The CDR3 is 14 residues long. Trimming removed 6 bases from V and 10 bases from J, with 16 bases in between. Germline V gene sequence: CDR1 MDHEN, CDR2 SYDVKM. The CDR3, as DNA: TGTGCCAGCAGGCAGACAGGAAGATACTCACCCCTCCACTTT. Its protein is CASRQTGRYSPLHF. The whole variable domain, filled in from reference TRBV28 and TRBJ1-6, reads DVKVTQSSRYLVKRTGEKVFLECVQDMDHENMFWYRQDPGLGLRLIYFSYDVKMKEKGDIPEGYSVSREKKERFSLILESASTNQTSMYLCASRQTGRYSPLHFGNGTRLTVT.

In its sample, this clone was seen once. This chain links TRBV18 with TRBJ1-1; the D is unclear. V was pared by 3 bases and J by 0 bases, with 8 bases between. From germline, CDR1 is KGHSH and CDR2 LQKENI. The CDR3 contains 14 residues. The CDR3 spells CASSPSTLNTEAFF. In DNA form, the CDR3 reads TGTGCCAGCTCACCTTCGACGCTGAACACTGAAGCTTTCTTT.

This clone was seen a handful of times. This same CDR3 is encoded by further DNA sequences in the sample. V and J are TRBV11-3 and TRBJ2-1; TRBD2 is a possible D gene (7 bases). Per germline, CDR1 SGHNT and CDR2 YENEEA. Between the trimmed V and J ends, which lost 3 bases and 2 bases, there was a span of 14 bases. The CDR3 is 16 amino acids. The CDR3 spells CASSLDRGATYNEQFF. In DNA, the CDR3 is TGTGCCAGCAGCTTGGATCGGGGGGCGACCTACAATGAGCAGTTCTTC.

This sequence joins TRBV5-1 and TRBJ1-2; D call uncertain. This CDR3 is 14 amino acids long. Trimming pared 0 bases from V and 5 bases from J, leaving 11 bases between. CDR1 is SGHRS, CDR2 YFSETQ, per germline. The CDR3: CASSLGGNTYGYTF. The CDR3 DNA reads as TGCGCCAGCAGCTTGGGGGGTAACACTTATGGCTACACCTTC.

The chain has TRBV11-3 and TRBJ1-4; TRBD1 might be the D (6 bases). Germline lookup yields CDR1 SGHNT and CDR2 YENEEA. V dropped 2 bases and J dropped 0 bases, with 7 bases sitting between them. This CDR3 spans 15 amino acids. The CDR3 loop is CASSLRTATNEKLFF. Here the CDR3 DNA reads TGTGCCAGCAGCTTAAGGACAGCAACTAATGAAAAACTGTTTTTT.

This clone has more than one count but fewer than ten. The chain links TRBV6-8 to TRBJ2-1, with D perhaps assigned TRBD1 or TRBD2 (5 bases each). The CDR3 has 17 amino acids. Germline assignment: CDR1 MNHGY and CDR2 SAAAGT. Trimming took off 6 bases at V and 8 bases at J, with 26 bases between the two ends. CDR3 residues: CASSPSGTDPSRDEQFF. Written as DNA, the CDR3 is TGTGCCAGCAGCCCCAGTGGGACCGATCCATCACGGGATGAGCAGTTCTTC.

The chain joins TRBV11-3 to TRBJ2-7; D possibly matches TRBD1 or TRBD2 (5 bases each). The CDR3 is made up of 16 amino acids. V was cut by 1 base and J by 0 bases, with 13 bases left in between. Germline V gene lookup returns CDR1 SGHNT and CDR2 YENEEA. The CDR3 DNA is TGTGCCAGCAGCTTAGGGGGGAACCCGAGCTCCTACGAGCAGTACTTC. As protein: CASSLGGNPSSYEQYF.

The chain carries TRBV6-7 and TRBJ2-7; D call uncertain. TRBV6-7 is flagged as an ORF with uncertain function. This CDR3 region has 13 residues. The V end lost 6 bases, the J end lost 2 bases, and 11 bases lay between the germline ends. This chain's CDR3 is CASSAQGTYEQYF. In DNA, the CDR3 is TGTGCCAGCAGCGCACAAGGGACCTACGAGCAGTACTTC.

This chain connects TRBV28 to TRBJ2-6; D possibly corresponds to TRBD1 (6 bases). The CDR3 totals 16 residues. Germline CDR1 MDHEN, CDR2 SYDVKM. Trimming stripped 5 bases from V and 0 bases from J, with 11 bases between. The CDR3 loop is CASSRDRPSGANVLTF. CDR3 DNA: TGTGCCAGCAGTCGTGACAGGCCCTCTGGGGCCAACGTCCTGACTTTC.

The CDR3 loop is CASSLAKGPKFRYEQYF. CDR3 nucleotide sequence: TGCGCCAGCAGCTTGGCCAAGGGGCCTAAGTTTCGCTACGAGCAGTACTTC. The rearrangement links TRBV5-1 to TRBJ2-7, with a weak D call TRBD1 (5 bases). Germline CDR1 is SGHRS and CDR2 is YFSETQ. The CDR3 length is 17 residues. Trimming removed 0 bases at V and 3 bases at J, with 19 bases between.

The chain links TRBV4-1 to TRBJ1-2; the D is unclear. Trimming stripped 0 bases from V and 2 bases from J, with 10 bases between. Germline V gene data show CDR1 as MGHRA and CDR2 as YSYEKL. The CDR3 has 15 residues. The CDR3 reads CASSQDIGRNYGYTF. CDR3 nucleotide sequence: TGCGCCAGCAGCCAAGATATTGGCCGCAACTATGGCTACACCTTC.

The chain links TRBV6-8 to TRBJ2-1; 9 nucleotides agree with TRBD2. The CDR3 length is 17 residues. From germline, CDR1 is MNHGY and CDR2 SAAAGT. The ends lost 4 bases at V and 0 bases at J; junction bases unmatched: 7. The CDR3 loop is CASSSVLAGSSYNEQFF. CDR3 sequence (DNA): TGTGCCAGCAGTTCCGTACTAGCGGGTAGCTCCTACAATGAGCAGTTCTTC.

The chain employs TRBV11-3 and TRBJ1-1, with D uncertain. This CDR3 spans 14 amino acids. V lost 5 bases to trimming and J lost 0 bases, with 10 bases between them. CDR1 is SGHNT, CDR2 YENEEA, per germline. The CDR3 coding sequence is TGTGCCAGCAGCGCAACCGGGATGAACACTGAAGCTTTCTTT. Translating gives CASSATGMNTEAFF.

J is TRBJ2-7 and V is TRBV7-6; D is possibly TRBD2 (6 bases). The CDR3 has 15 residues. V was cut by 1 base and J by 0 bases, with 10 bases left in between. Germline assignment: CDR1 SGHVS and CDR2 FNYEAQ. The chain's CDR3 is CASSLEAGSSYEQYF. As DNA, the CDR3 is TGTGCCAGCAGCTTAGAGGCGGGGAGCTCCTACGAGCAGTACTTC.

This chain links TRBV5-1 with TRBJ1-2; perhaps TRBD1 as D (6 bases). The CDR3 runs 15 residues. V lost 0 bases and J 2 bases, leaving 11 bases between the germline ends. CDR1 and CDR2 (germline): SGHRS, YFSETQ. In DNA form, the CDR3 reads TGCGCCAGCAGCTTGGGATTAACAGGGAACTATGGCTACACCTTC. Its protein product is CASSLGLTGNYGYTF.

The CDR3 here is CAWIIVRTGGYYGYTF. The CDR3 DNA reads as TGTGCCTGGATAATCGTCAGGACAGGGGGGTACTATGGCTACACCTTC. This chain joins TRBV30 and TRBJ1-2; TRBD1 matches 10 bases. The germline V gene has CDR1 GTSNPN and CDR2 SVGIG (reference sequence). V was clipped by 4 bases and J by 3 bases; unmatched bases: 11. The CDR3 length is 16 residues. The full variable domain, in which reference TRBV30 and TRBJ1-2 provide the parts outside the CDR3, is SQTIHQWPATLVQPVGSPLSLECTVEGTSNPNLYWYRQAAGRGLQLLFYSVGIGQISSEVPQNLSASRPQDRQFILSSKKLLLSDSGFYLCAWIIVRTGGYYGYTFGSGTRLTVV.